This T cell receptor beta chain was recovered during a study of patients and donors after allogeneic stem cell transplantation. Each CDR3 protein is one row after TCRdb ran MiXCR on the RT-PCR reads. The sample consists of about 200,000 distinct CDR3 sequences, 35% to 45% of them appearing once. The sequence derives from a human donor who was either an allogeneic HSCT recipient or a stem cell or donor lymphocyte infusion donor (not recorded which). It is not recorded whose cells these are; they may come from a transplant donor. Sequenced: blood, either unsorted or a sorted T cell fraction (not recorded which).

CDR3 sequence reads: CSAHRVGGKFNQPQHF. The CDR3 region has the DNA TGCAGTGCCCACAGGGTTGGAGGGAAATTCAATCAGCCCCAGCATTTT. The chain links TRBV20-1 to TRBJ1-5; D perhaps matches TRBD1 (6 bases). V was pared by 6 bases and J by 3 bases, with 21 bases between. Germline CDR1 reads DFQATT; CDR2 reads SNEGSKA (reference sequence). The CDR3 extends over 16 amino acids.